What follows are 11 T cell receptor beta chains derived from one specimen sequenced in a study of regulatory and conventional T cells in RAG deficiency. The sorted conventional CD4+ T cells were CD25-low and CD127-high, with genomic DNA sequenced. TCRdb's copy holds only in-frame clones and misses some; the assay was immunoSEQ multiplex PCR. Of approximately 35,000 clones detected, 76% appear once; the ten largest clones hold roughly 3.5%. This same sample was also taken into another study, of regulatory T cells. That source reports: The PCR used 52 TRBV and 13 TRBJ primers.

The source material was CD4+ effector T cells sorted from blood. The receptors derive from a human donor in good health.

CDR3 nucleotides: TGTGCCAGCAGCTCACCCTCGACGGATTACTCTGGAAACACCATATATTTT. Its protein is CASSSPSTDYSGNTIYF. The chain is built from TRBV7-9 and TRBJ1-3; D uncertain. This CDR3 region has 17 residues. Germline V CDR1 and CDR2: SEHNR, FQNEAQ (reference sequence). The V end was cut by 4 bases, the J end by 0 bases, with 16 bases between.

Here the CDR3 DNA reads TGTGCCATCAGTCAAACAGGGGTTGAGACCCAGTACTTC. This gives the protein CAISQTGVETQYF. The chain joins TRBV10-3 to TRBJ2-5, with 7 bases that match TRBD1. The CDR3 has 13 residues. V trimming: 5 bases; J trimming: 5 bases; junction bases outside the gene matches: 5. Germline values: CDR1 ENHRY, CDR2 SYGVKD.

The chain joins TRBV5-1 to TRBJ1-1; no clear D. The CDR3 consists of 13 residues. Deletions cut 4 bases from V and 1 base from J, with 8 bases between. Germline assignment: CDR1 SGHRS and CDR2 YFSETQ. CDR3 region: CASSEQENTEAFF. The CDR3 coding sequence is TGCGCCAGCAGCGAGCAAGAGAACACTGAAGCTTTCTTT.

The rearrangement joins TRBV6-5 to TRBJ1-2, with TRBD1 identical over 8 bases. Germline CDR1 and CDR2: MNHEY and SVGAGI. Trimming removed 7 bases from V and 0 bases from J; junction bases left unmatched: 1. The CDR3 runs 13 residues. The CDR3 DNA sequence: TGTGCCAGCAAGGACAGGGCTAACTATGGCTACACCTTC. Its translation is CASKDRANYGYTF.

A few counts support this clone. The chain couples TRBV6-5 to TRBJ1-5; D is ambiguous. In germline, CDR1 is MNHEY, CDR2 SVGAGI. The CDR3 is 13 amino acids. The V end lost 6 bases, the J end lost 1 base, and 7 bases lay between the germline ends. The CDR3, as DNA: TGTGCCAGCAGCCGCGGGAGCAATCAGCCCCAGCATTTT. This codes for CASSRGSNQPQHF.

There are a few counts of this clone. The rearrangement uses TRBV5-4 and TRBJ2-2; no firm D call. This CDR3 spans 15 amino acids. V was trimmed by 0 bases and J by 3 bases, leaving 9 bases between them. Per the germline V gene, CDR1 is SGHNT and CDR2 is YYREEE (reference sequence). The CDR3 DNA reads TGTGCCAGCAGCTTGGTACATACAGACACCGGGGAGCTGTTTTTT. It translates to CASSLVHTDTGELFF.

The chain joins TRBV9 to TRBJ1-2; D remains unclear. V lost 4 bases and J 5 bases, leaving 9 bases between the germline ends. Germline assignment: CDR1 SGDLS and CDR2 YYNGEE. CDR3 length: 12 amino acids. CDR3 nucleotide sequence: TGTGCCAGCAGCTCTGACCGTTATGGCTACACCTTC. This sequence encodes CASSSDRYGYTF. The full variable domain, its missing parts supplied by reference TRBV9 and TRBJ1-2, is DSGVTQTPKHLITATGQRVTLRCSPRSGDLSVYWYQQSLDQGLQFLIQYYNGEERAKGNILERFSAQQFPDLHSELNLSSLELGDSALYFCASSSDRYGYTFGSGTRLTVV.

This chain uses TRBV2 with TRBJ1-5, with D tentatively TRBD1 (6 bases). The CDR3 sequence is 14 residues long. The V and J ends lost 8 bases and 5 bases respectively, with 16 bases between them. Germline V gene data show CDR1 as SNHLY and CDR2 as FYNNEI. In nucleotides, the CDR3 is TGTGCCAGCCGTGGAGCAGGGGCTTATCAGCCCCAGCATTTT. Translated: CASRGAGAYQPQHF. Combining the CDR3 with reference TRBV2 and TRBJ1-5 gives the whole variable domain EPEVTQTPSHQVTQMGQEVILRCVPISNHLYFYWYRQILGQKVEFLVSFYNNEISEKSEIFDDQFSVERPDGSNFTLKIRSTKLEDSAMYFCASRGAGAYQPQHFGDGTRLSIL.

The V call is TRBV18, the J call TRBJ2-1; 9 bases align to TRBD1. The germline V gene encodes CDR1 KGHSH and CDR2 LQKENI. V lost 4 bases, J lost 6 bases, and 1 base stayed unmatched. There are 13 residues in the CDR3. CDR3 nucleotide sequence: TGTGCCAGCTCACAGGACAGGGGCAATGAGCAGTTCTTC. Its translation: CASSQDRGNEQFF.

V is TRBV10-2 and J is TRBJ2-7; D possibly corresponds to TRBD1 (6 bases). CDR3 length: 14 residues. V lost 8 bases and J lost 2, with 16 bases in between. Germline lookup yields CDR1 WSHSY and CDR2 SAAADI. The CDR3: CASASGTPPYEQYF. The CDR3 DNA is TGCGCCAGCGCCTCCGGGACACCCCCCTACGAGCAGTACTTC.

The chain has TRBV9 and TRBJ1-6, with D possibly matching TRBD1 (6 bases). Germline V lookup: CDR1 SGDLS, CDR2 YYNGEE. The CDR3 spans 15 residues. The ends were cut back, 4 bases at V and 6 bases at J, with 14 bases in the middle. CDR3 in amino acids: CASSQEGGFNSPLHF. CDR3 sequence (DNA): TGTGCCAGCAGCCAAGAGGGGGGCTTTAATTCACCCCTCCACTTT.